The 24 T cell receptor beta chains given below trace back to one sample, sequenced in a study of cytomegalovirus exposure and HLA in healthy donors. It was with 60 Vbeta and 13 Jbeta primers that the PCR ran. Produced via immunoSEQ multiplex PCR; TCRdb's table is partial and in-frame only. In the table there are tens of thousands of clones, approximately 65% of which are singletons. Sequencing was done on a sample of PBMCs. These receptors were taken from a man aged 30 to 45 in good health and CMV-seronegative.

The V call is TRBV7-8, the J call TRBJ1-2; no firm D call. The CDR3 is 17 amino acids. Germline CDR1 is SGHVS and CDR2 is FQNEAQ. The V and J ends lost 2 bases and 2 bases respectively, with 18 bases between them. In DNA, the CDR3 is TGTGCCAGCAGCTTAACAAACCTAAAGACTGGGAACTATGGCTACACCTTC. It is translated as CASSLTNLKTGNYGYTF.

The CDR3 here is CASRTGFNQPQHF. The CDR3 bases are TGTGCCAGCAGAACAGGGTTCAATCAGCCCCAGCATTTT. The chain has TRBV27 and TRBJ1-5; D might be TRBD1 (6 bases). The CDR3 is made up of 13 amino acids. Trimming left V 6 bases short and J 3 bases short, with 9 bases between. Germline V gene lookup returns CDR1 MNHEY and CDR2 SMNVEV (reference sequence).

The V and J genes are TRBV5-1 and TRBJ2-1; 11 nucleotides match TRBD2. Per the germline V gene, CDR1 is SGHRS and CDR2 is YFSETQ. This CDR3 region has 16 residues. V gave up 4 bases and J gave up 0 bases; unmatched junction bases: 3. The CDR3, as DNA: TGCGCCAGCAGCGTAGCGGGAGGGGGCTCCTACAATGAGCAGTTCTTC. It translates to CASSVAGGGSYNEQFF.

The rearrangement links TRBV5-1 to TRBJ2-1; 11 nucleotides line up with TRBD2. J gave up 4 bases and V 3 bases, and 9 bases lay outside the gene matches. The CDR3 extends over 17 amino acids. CDR1 is SGHRS and CDR2 is YFSETQ in the germline V gene. Here the CDR3 DNA reads TGCGCCAGCAGCTCCGGGACTAGCGGAATAACTTACAATGAGCAGTTCTTC. This gives the protein CASSSGTSGITYNEQFF.

Worth noting for this clone: Other DNA sequences in the same sample also yield this CDR3. The chain links TRBV6-5 to TRBJ1-1, with D possibly TRBD1 on 5 matching bases. Germline V lookup: CDR1 MNHEY, CDR2 SVGAGI. Trimming took 0 bases from V and 3 from J, leaving 11 bases between them. The CDR3 runs 15 residues. The CDR3 DNA reads TGTGCCAGCAGTTACTCCCCGGGGGGGGACACTGAAGCTTTCTTT. This translates into CASSYSPGGDTEAFF.

The V call is TRBV5-4, the J call TRBJ2-7, with 7 bases fitting TRBD1. Trimming cost V 7 bases and J 5 bases; bases outside gene matches: 15. The CDR3 contains 15 residues. Germline values: CDR1 SGHNT, CDR2 YYREEE (reference sequence). CDR3 in DNA: TGTGCCAGCGGGGTGACAGGGTTCAGCATCAACGAGCAGTACTTC. Its protein is CASGVTGFSINEQYF.

This clone has more than one count but fewer than ten. The rearrangement joins TRBV10-3 to TRBJ1-5, with D perhaps matching TRBD1 (5 bases). Trimming pared 0 bases from V and 1 base from J, leaving 7 bases between. From germline, CDR1 is ENHRY and CDR2 SYGVKD. This CDR3 contains 15 residues. The CDR3 loop is CAISESGGSNQPQHF. Here the CDR3 DNA reads TGTGCCATCAGTGAGTCGGGGGGGAGCAATCAGCCCCAGCATTTT.

CDR3 region: CSVQGQGANQPQHF. In DNA form, the CDR3 reads TGCAGCGTTCAGGGACAGGGGGCCAATCAGCCCCAGCATTTT. The chain employs TRBV29-1 and TRBJ1-5; 12 bases agree with TRBD1. The length of the CDR3 is 14 residues. The ends lost 5 bases at V and 3 bases at J; junction bases unmatched: 2. CDR1 and CDR2 from the germline V gene are SQVTM and ANQGSEA. Supplemented by reference TRBV29-1 and TRBJ1-5, the full variable domain reads SAVISQKPSRDICQRGTSLTIQCQVDSQVTMMFWYRQQPGQSLTLIATANQGSEATYESGFVIDKFPISRPNLTFSTLTVSNMSPEDSSIYLCSVQGQGANQPQHFGDGTRLSIL.

The chain recombines TRBV27 with TRBJ1-5, with 8 bases lining up with TRBD1. CDR3 size: 15 residues. The V gene's germline CDR1 is MNHEY and CDR2 SMNVEV (reference sequence). The trim removed 6 bases at V and 6 bases at J, leaving 10 bases unmatched. CDR3 loop: CASRWTGSYSQPQHF. CDR3 bases: TGTGCCAGCAGATGGACAGGGAGTTATAGTCAGCCCCAGCATTTT.

CDR3 sequence reads: CATSRAGGSSYEQYF. The CDR3 DNA sequence: TGTGCCACCAGCAGAGCCGGCGGGAGCTCCTACGAGCAGTACTTC. The chain uses TRBV15 and TRBJ2-7, with 7 bases that match TRBD2. Per the germline V gene, CDR1 is LNHNV and CDR2 is YYDKDF (reference sequence). This CDR3 is built from 15 residues. The V segment lost 1 base and the J segment 0 bases; nucleotides outside the gene matches: 3.

V and J are TRBV30 and TRBJ1-2, with a weak D call TRBD1 (6 bases). The CDR3 has 14 residues. V was cut by 4 bases and J by 5 bases, with 17 bases left in between. Germline CDR1 reads GTSNPN; CDR2 reads SVGIG (reference sequence). In DNA, the CDR3 is TGTGCCTGGATTGAGTGGGGGCTTCATTATGGCTACACCTTC. Translated: CAWIEWGLHYGYTF.

This clone was detected only once. CDR3 bases: TGCGCCAGCAGCTTATTCGACAGGTCCTACGAGCAGTACTTC. Translation gives CASSLFDRSYEQYF. This sequence joins TRBV5-1 and TRBJ2-7, with D possibly TRBD1 on 6 matching bases. V lost 2 bases, J lost 1 base, and 10 bases lay in between. The CDR3 runs to 14 residues. CDR1 and CDR2 (germline): SGHRS, YFSETQ.

The chain combines TRBV6-1 with TRBJ1-5; 8 nucleotides align to TRBD1. From germline, CDR1 is MNHNS and CDR2 SASEGT. V shed 6 bases, J shed 3 bases, and the junction held 7 bases outside the gene matches. This CDR3 is built from 15 residues. CDR3 sequence: CASRNGQGNNQPQHF. Here the CDR3 DNA reads TGTGCCAGCAGGAACGGACAGGGCAACAATCAGCCCCAGCATTTT.

This chain links TRBV7-6 with TRBJ1-1; the D gene is possibly TRBD1 (5 bases). CDR3 size: 14 residues. Trimming took 4 bases from V and 4 from J, leaving 13 bases between them. The germline gives CDR1 SGHVS, CDR2 FNYEAQ. The CDR3 DNA is TGTGCCAGCAGCTCGCTCCAGGGAGGCACTGAAGCTTTCTTT. Amino acid sequence: CASSSLQGGTEAFF.

The chain recombines TRBV5-1 with TRBJ2-3; 11 nucleotides match TRBD1. The CDR3 totals 17 residues. Germline V gene data show CDR1 as SGHRS and CDR2 as YFSETQ. The junction had 12 bases not matched to a gene; V was cut back by 4 bases and J by 5 bases. This CDR3 is CASSIYAPGQGVDTQYF. The CDR3 DNA sequence: TGCGCCAGCAGCATTTACGCCCCGGGACAGGGGGTAGATACGCAGTATTTT.

This clone came up a few times. The CDR3 is CASRMTGGNTIYF. DNA of the CDR3: TGTGCCAGCAGAATGACAGGTGGAAACACCATATATTTT. V and J are TRBV27 and TRBJ1-3; D is possibly TRBD1 (6 bases). With 6 bases removed from V and 3 bases from J, the gap between germline ends came to 9 bases. CDR3 size: 13 residues. In germline, CDR1 is MNHEY, CDR2 SMNVEV (reference sequence).

The count of this clone is one. The chain couples TRBV6-1 to TRBJ1-2; 9 bases are shared with TRBD1. J lost 4 bases, V lost 3 bases, and 6 bases had no gene match. Germline values: CDR1 MNHNS, CDR2 SASEGT. The CDR3 runs to 15 residues. The CDR3 DNA follows: TGTGCCAGCAGTGAGACAGGGGGAGTGGGCTATGGCTACACCTTC. Translating it yields CASSETGGVGYGYTF.

This clone was detected only once. This chain joins TRBV6-6 and TRBJ2-3, with 7 bases aligning to TRBD2. Germline-derived CDR1 and CDR2 are MNHNY and SVGAGI (reference sequence). CDR3 length equals 16 residues. Germline trimming cut 5 bases from V and 3 bases from J; bases unmatched to any gene: 11. The CDR3 nucleotides are TGTGCCAGCAGTCGATCGGGTAGCGGGTTTACAGATACGCAGTATTTT. It translates to CASSRSGSGFTDTQYF.

V and J are TRBV11-1 and TRBJ2-7, with 9 positions matching TRBD1. Trimming at V came to 6 bases and at J to 7 bases, leaving 7 bases not matched to a gene. The CDR3 extends over 13 amino acids. Germline CDR1 SGHAT, CDR2 FQDESV (reference sequence). The chain's CDR3 is CASRRTGAGEQYF. In DNA form, the CDR3 reads TGTGCCAGCAGGAGGACAGGGGCAGGAGAGCAGTACTTC.

DNA of the CDR3: TGTGCCAGCAGTGAAATGGGCAGGGGGGCAACGGGGGCCAACGTCCTGACTTTC. Encoded protein: CASSEMGRGATGANVLTF. V and J are TRBV6-1 and TRBJ2-6, with D perhaps matching TRBD1 (7 bases). This CDR3 is built from 18 residues. Germline CDR1 MNHNS, CDR2 SASEGT. V was shortened by 2 bases and J by 4 bases, with 18 bases between the two germline ends.

The chain combines TRBV1 with TRBJ2-3; the table calls TRBD2, which could not be checked here. TRBV1 is labeled a pseudogene. CDR3 length: 15 amino acids. The CDR3 loop reads CTSSQEGREPFTQYF. For the CDR3, the DNA is TGCACCAGCAGCCAAGAGGGGCGGGAACCCTTTACGCAGTATTTT.

The chain carries TRBV2 and TRBJ2-1; 10 bases align to TRBD2. The germline CDR1 and CDR2 sequences are SNHLY and FYNNEI. The junction had 9 bases not matched to a gene; V was cut back by 6 bases and J by 7 bases. This CDR3 comprises 15 residues. CDR3 region: CASSGLAGAGNEQFF. CDR3 DNA: TGTGCCAGCAGCGGGCTAGCGGGAGCTGGAAATGAGCAGTTCTTC.

The V gene is TRBV4-1, the J gene TRBJ2-3, with D hard to call. Trimming took 2 bases from V and 2 from J, leaving 8 bases between them. CDR1 MGHRA and CDR2 YSYEKL come from the germline V gene. This CDR3 spans 14 amino acids. The chain's CDR3 is CASSQNSPTDTQYF. The CDR3 DNA follows: TGCGCCAGCAGCCAAAATAGTCCCACAGATACGCAGTATTTT.

This clone came up a few times. V usage is TRBV18 and J usage is TRBJ1-1, with D possibly being TRBD1 (6 bases). V lost 4 bases and J 6 bases, leaving 12 bases between the germline ends. CDR1 is KGHSH and CDR2 is LQKENI in the germline V gene. There are 13 residues in the CDR3. CDR3 residues: CASSQQGSAEAFF. The CDR3 region has the DNA TGTGCCAGCTCACAACAGGGATCGGCTGAAGCTTTCTTT. The whole variable domain, remainder taken from reference TRBV18 and TRBJ1-1, is NAGVMQNPRHLVRRRGQEARLRCSPMKGHSHVYWYRQLPEEGLKFMVYLQKENIIDESGMPKERFSAEFPKEGPSILRIQQVVRGDSAAYFCASSQQGSAEAFFGQGTRLTVV.